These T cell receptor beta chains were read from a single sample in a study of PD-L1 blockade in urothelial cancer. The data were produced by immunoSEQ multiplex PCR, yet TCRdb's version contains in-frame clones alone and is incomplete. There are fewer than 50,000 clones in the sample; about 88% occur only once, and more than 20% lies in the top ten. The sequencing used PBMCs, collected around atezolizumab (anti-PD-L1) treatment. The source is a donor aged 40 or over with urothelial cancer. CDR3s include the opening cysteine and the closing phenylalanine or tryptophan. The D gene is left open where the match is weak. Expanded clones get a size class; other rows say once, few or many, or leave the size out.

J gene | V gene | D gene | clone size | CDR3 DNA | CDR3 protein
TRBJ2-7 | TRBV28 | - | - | TGTGCCAGCCGCACAGGGTTTGTAGAGCAGTACTTC | CASRTGFVEQYF
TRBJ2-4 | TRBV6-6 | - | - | TGTGCCAGCAGCCCCGGGGCCCGGAGGGACATTCAGTACTTC | CASSPGARRDIQYF
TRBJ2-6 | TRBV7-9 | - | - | TGTGCCAGCAGCTTAGGTGGTAGAGCCAACGTCCTGACTTTC | CASSLGGRANVLTF
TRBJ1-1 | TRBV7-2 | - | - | TGCGCCAGCAGCCCTAACAGGAACACTGAAGCTTTCTTT | CASSPNRNTEAFF
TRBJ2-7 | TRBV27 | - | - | TGTGCCAGCAGTTTAGGGCGCCCTATCTCCTACGAGCAGTACTTC | CASSLGRPISYEQYF
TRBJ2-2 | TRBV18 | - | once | TGTGCCAGCTCACCCGGGGCCGGGGAGCTGTTTTTT | CASSPGAGELFF
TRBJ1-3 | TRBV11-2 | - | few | TGTGCCAGCAGCCTCACAGGGTCTGGAAACACCATATATTTT | CASSLTGSGNTIYF
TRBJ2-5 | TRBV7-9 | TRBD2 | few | TGTGCCAGCAGCTTAGCGCACGGCCCGGGGGGGACCCAGTACTTC | CASSLAHGPGGTQYF
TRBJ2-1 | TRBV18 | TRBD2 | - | TGTGCCAGCTCACCTGGGACTAGCCAGAATGAGCAGTTCTTC | CASSPGTSQNEQFF
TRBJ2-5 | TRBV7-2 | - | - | TGTGCCAGCAGCTTAGTTGGCCCTAGAGAGACCCAGTACTTC | CASSLVGPRETQYF
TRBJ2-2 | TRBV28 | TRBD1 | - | TGTGCCAGCAGTTTCCCCGACAGGGGCGCTCCCGGGGCCGGGGAGCTGTTTTTT | CASSFPDRGAPGAGELFF
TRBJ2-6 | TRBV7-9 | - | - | TGTGCCAGCAGCCCCCAGGGCTCTGGGGCCAACGTCCTGACTTTC | CASSPQGSGANVLTF
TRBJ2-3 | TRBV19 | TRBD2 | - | TGTGCCAGTAGTAGGAGCGGGAGCCTCGCAGATACGCAGTATTTT | CASSRSGSLADTQYF
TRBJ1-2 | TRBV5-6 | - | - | TGTGCCAGCAGCCCGACGGACAGACCTAACTATGGCTACACCTTC | CASSPTDRPNYGYTF
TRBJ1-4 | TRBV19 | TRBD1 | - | TGTGCCAGTAATCCGGGACAGGGGTGGGAAAAACTGTTTTTT | CASNPGQGWEKLFF
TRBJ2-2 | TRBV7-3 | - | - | TGTGCCAGCAGCCCTGGTTGGGCAGGCGGGGAGCTGTTTTTT | CASSPGWAGGELFF
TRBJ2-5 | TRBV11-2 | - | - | TGTGCCAGCAGCTTATACGCGGGTAGGGAGACCCAGTACTTC | CASSLYAGRETQYF
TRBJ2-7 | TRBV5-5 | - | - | TGTGCCAGCAGCTTGGCCCGGGGTGTCGGTGAGCAGTACTTC | CASSLARGVGEQYF
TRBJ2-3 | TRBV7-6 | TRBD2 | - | TGTGCCAGCAGCTTAGCGGGGGGGGGTACTACAGATACGCAGTATTTT | CASSLAGGGTTDTQYF
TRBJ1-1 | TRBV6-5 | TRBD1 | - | TGTGCCAGCAGTTACTCGGCCACAGGGGTTGAAGCTTTCTTT | CASSYSATGVEAFF
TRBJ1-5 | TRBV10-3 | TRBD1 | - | TGTGCCATCAGTACGACAGGGGGCAATCAGCCCCAGCATTTT | CAISTTGGNQPQHF
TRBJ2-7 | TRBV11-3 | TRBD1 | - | TGTGCCAGCAGGGTAGAAATCGGACAGGGGGGCGAGCAGTACTTC | CASRVEIGQGGEQYF
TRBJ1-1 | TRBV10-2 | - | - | TGCGCCAGCATGCGGCATGACACTGAAGCTTTCTTT | CASMRHDTEAFF
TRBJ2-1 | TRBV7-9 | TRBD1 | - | TGTGCCAGCAGCTTAATTAGGTCAGGGGGTGCGTACAATGAGCAGTTCTTC | CASSLIRSGGAYNEQFF
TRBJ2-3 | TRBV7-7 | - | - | TGTGCTAGCAGCCCCGACCTAGGAGATACGCAGTATTTT | CASSPDLGDTQYF
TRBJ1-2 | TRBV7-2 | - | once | TGTGCCAGCAGCTTAGCGGGGGGAGGGCGAAGGGATGGCTACACCTTC | CASSLAGGGRRDGYTF
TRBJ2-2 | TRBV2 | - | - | TGTGCCAGCAGAGTGTGGGAGTCCGGGGAGCTGTTTTTT | CASRVWESGELFF
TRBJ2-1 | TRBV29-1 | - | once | TGCAGCGTCCGGGAGTCCTTTAACAATGAGCAGTTCTTC | CSVRESFNNEQFF
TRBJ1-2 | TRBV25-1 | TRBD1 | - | TGTGCCAGCAGCCCGGGGATGGGACAGGGTCACTATGGCTACACCTTC | CASSPGMGQGHYGYTF
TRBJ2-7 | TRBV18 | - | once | TGTGCCAGCTCACCGACGGGCTCCTACGAGCAGTACTTC | CASSPTGSYEQYF
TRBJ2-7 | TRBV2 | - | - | TGTGCCAGCAGTGAAAGTAAAGGACAGCCCCTTACCGAGCAGTACTTC | CASSESKGQPLTEQYF